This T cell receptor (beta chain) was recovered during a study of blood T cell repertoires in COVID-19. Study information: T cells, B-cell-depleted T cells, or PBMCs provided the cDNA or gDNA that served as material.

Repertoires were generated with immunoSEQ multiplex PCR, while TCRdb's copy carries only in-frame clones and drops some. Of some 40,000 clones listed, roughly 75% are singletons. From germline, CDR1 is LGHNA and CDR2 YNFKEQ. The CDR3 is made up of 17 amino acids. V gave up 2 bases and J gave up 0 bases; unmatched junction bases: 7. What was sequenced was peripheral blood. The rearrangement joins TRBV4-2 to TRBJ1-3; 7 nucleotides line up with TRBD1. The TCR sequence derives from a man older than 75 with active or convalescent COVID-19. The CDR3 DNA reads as TGTGCCAGCAGCCAATCCAGGGACAGAGACTCTGGAAACACCATATATTTT. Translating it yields CASSQSRDRDSGNTIYF.